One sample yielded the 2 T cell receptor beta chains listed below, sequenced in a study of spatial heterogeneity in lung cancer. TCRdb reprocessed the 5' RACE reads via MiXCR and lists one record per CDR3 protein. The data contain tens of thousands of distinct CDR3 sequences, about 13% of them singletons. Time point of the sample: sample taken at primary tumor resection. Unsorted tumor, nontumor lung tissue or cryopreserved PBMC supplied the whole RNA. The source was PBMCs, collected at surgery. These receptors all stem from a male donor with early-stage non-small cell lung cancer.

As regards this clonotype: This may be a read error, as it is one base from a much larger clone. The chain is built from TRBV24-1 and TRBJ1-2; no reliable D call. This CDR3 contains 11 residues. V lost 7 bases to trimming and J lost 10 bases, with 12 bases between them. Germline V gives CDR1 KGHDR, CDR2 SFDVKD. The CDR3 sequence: CATSGNEAYTF. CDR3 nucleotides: TGTGCCACCAGCGGGAACGAGGCCTACACCTTC.

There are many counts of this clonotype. This CDR3 is CSVDSGEGQYF. For the CDR3, the DNA is TGCAGCGTTGATTCAGGAGAAGGGCAGTACTTC. The J gene is TRBJ2-7, the V gene TRBV29-1, with unresolved D. V lost 3 bases and J lost 9, with 12 bases in between. The CDR3 runs 11 residues. Germline CDR1 is SQVTM and CDR2 is ANQGSEA.